This TCR beta chain appears in the sequencing data of a study of blood T cell repertoires in COVID-19. Whole-study context: Collection of acute and convalescent COVID-19 samples took place in the United States, Italy and Spain. From T cells, B-cell-depleted T cells, or PBMCs came the material, which was cDNA or gDNA.

Some clones are missing from TCRdb's copy, which holds only in-frame ones; the method was immunoSEQ multiplex PCR. The profile covers about 55,000 clones, with around 83% appearing a single time and under 2% taken by the ten largest. The CDR3 length is 15 residues. Germline CDR1 reads MNHEY; CDR2 reads SVGAGI. V trimming: 0 bases; J trimming: 6 bases; junction bases outside the gene matches: 8. The clonotype originates from an older woman with acute or convalescent COVID-19. The chain combines TRBV6-5 with TRBJ2-7; 7 bases are shared with TRBD1. The specimen sequenced was peripheral blood. Here the CDR3 reads CASSYSNRGEREQYF. The CDR3 coding sequence is TGTGCCAGCAGTTACTCGAACAGGGGAGAACGCGAGCAGTACTTC.